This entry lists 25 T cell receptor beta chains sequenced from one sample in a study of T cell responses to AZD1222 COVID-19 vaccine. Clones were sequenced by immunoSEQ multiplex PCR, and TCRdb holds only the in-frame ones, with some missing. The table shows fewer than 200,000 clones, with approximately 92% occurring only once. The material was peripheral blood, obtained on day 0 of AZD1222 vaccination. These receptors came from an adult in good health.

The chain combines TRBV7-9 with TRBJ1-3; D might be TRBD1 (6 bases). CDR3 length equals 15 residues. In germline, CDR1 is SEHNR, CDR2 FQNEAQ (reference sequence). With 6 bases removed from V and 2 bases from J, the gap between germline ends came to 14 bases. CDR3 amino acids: CASSRTQGTGNTIYF. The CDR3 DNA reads TGTGCCAGCAGTCGAACACAGGGAACTGGAAACACCATATATTTT.

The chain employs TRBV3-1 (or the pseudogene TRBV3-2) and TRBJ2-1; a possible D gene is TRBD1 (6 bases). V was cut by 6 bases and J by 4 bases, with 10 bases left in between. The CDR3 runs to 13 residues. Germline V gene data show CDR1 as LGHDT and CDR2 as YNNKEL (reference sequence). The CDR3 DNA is TGTGCCAGCAGATACAGGGAATACAATGAGCAGTTCTTC. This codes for CASRYREYNEQFF.

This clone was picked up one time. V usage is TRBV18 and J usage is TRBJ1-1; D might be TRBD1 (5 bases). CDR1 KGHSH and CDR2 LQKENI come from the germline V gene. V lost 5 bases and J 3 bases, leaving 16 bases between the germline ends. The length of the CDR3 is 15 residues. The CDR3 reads CASSALGGGDTEAFF. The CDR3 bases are TGTGCCAGCTCAGCTCTAGGTGGAGGGGACACTGAAGCTTTCTTT.

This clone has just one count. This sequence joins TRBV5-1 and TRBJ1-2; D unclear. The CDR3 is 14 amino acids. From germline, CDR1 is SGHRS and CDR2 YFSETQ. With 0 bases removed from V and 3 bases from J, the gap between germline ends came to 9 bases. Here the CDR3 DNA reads TGCGCCAGCAGCTTGGCCCACTACTACTATGGCTACACCTTC. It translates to CASSLAHYYYGYTF.

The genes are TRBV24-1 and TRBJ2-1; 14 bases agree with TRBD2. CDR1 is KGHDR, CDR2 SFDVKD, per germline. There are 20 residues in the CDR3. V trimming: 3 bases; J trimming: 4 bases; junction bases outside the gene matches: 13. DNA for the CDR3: TGTGCCACCAGTGATCCCACCTCCGGGACTAGCGGGAGCGGGTACAATGAGCAGTTCTTC. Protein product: CATSDPTSGTSGSGYNEQFF.

The CDR3: CASTPFAGGPNEQFF. CDR3 coding DNA: TGCGCCAGCACCCCATTCGCGGGAGGGCCGAATGAGCAGTTCTTC. The rearrangement joins TRBV5-1 to TRBJ2-1; the match to TRBD2 covers 9 bases. After removal of 6 bases from V and 7 bases from J, the junction contained 11 bases not matched to a gene. The V gene's germline CDR1 is SGHRS and CDR2 YFSETQ. The CDR3 runs to 15 residues.

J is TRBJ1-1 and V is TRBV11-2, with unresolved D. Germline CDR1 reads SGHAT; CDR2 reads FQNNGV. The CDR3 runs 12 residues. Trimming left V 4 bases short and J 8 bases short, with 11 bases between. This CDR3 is CASSSAAGEAFF. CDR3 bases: TGTGCCAGCAGCTCCGCCGCCGGGGAAGCTTTCTTT. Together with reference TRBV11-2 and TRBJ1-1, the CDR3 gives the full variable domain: EAGVAQSPRYKIIEKRQSVAFWCNPISGHATLYWYQQILGQGPKLLIQFQNNGVVDDSQLPKDRFSAERLKGVDSTLKIQPAKLEDSAVYLCASSSAAGEAFFGQGTRLTVV.

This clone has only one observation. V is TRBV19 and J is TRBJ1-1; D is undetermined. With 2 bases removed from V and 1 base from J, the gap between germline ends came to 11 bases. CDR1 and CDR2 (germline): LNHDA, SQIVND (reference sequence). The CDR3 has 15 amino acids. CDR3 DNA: TGTGCCAGTAGTATACTTGGACCCCGGAACACTGAAGCTTTCTTT. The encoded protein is CASSILGPRNTEAFF.

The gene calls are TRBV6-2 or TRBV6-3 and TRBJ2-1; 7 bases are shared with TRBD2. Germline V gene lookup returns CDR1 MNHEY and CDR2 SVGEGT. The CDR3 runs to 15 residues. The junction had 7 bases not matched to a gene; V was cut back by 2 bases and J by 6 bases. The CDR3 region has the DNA TGTGCCAGCAGTTACGGGGGGGTCTGGGGCAATGAGCAGTTCTTC. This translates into CASSYGGVWGNEQFF.

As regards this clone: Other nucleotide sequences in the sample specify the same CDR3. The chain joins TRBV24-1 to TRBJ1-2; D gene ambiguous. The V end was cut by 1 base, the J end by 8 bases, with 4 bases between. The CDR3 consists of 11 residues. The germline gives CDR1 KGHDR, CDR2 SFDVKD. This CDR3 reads CATSDLGGYTF. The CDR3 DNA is TGTGCCACCAGTGATTTAGGGGGCTACACCTTC.

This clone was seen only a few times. This chain's CDR3 is CASSSQPNTEAFF. CDR3 nucleotide sequence: TGTGCCAGCAGTTCCCAGCCGAACACTGAAGCTTTCTTT. The V call is TRBV28, the J call TRBJ1-1, with D unresolved. CDR3 length: 13 amino acids. CDR1 MDHEN and CDR2 SYDVKM come from the germline V gene. The V end lost 4 bases, the J end lost 1 base, and 7 bases lay between the germline ends.

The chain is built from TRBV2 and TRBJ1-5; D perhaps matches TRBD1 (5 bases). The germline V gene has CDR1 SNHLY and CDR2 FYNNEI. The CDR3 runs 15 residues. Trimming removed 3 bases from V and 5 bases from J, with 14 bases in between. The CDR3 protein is CASSDTGREYQPQHF. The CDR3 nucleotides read TGTGCCAGCAGTGATACGGGGCGCGAATATCAGCCCCAGCATTTT.

CDR3 coding DNA: TGTGCCAGCAGCTTGGTTAATTCACCCCTCCACTTT. Its translation is CASSLVNSPLHF. The rearrangement joins TRBV7-9 to TRBJ1-6; no firm D call. The CDR3 is made up of 12 amino acids. Germline V CDR1 and CDR2: SEHNR, FQNEAQ (reference sequence). Trimming pared 3 bases from V and 6 bases from J, leaving 3 bases between. The full variable domain, rest sourced from reference TRBV7-9 and TRBJ1-6, is DTGVSQNPRHKITKRGQNVTFRCDPISEHNRLYWYRQTLGQGPEFLTYFQNEAQLEKSRLLSDRFSAERPKGSFSTLEIQRTEQGDSAMYLCASSLVNSPLHFGNGTRLTVT.

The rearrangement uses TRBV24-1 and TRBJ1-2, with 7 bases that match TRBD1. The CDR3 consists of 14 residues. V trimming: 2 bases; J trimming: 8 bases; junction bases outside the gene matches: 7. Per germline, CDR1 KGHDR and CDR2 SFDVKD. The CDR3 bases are TGTGCCACCAGTGATTCTCAGGGGGTGAAAGGCTACACCTTC. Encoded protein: CATSDSQGVKGYTF.

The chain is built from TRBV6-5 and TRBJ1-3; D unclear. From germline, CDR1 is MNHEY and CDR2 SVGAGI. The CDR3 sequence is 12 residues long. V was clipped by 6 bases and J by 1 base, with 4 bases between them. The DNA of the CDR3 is TGTGCCAGCAGGGGTTCTGGAAACACCATATATTTT. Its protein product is CASRGSGNTIYF.

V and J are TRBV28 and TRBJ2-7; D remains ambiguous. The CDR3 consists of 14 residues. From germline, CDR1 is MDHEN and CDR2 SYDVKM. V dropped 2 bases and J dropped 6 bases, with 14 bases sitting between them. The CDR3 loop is CASSLNGLPPEQYV. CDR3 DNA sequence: TGTGCCAGCAGTTTAAACGGGCTACCCCCCGAGCAGTACGTC.

This CDR3 reads CSGQAHSGNTIYF. CDR3 DNA: TGCAGCGGACAGGCCCACTCTGGAAACACCATATATTTT. This chain links TRBV29-1 with TRBJ1-3, with D possibly being TRBD1 (6 bases). The germline V gene encodes CDR1 SQVTM and CDR2 ANQGSEA. Trimming removed 7 bases at V and 0 bases at J, with 10 bases between. The CDR3 length is 13 residues.

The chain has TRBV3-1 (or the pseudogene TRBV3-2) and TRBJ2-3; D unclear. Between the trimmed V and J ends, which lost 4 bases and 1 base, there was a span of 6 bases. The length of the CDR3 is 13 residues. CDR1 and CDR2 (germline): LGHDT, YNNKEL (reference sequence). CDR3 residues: CASSPPGTDTQYF. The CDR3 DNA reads TGTGCCAGCAGCCCCCCTGGCACAGATACGCAGTATTTT.

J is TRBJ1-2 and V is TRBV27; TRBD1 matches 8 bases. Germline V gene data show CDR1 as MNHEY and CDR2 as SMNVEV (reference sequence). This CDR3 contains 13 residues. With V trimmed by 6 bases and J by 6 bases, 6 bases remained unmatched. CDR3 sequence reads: CASRTGVGDGYTF. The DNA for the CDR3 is TGTGCCAGCAGGACAGGGGTTGGTGATGGCTACACCTTC.

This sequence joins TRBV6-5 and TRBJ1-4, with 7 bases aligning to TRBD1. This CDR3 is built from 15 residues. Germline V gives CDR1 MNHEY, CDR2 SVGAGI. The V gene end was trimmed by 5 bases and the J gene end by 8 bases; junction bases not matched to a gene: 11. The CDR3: CASSPWDRGLEKLFF. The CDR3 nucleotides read TGTGCCAGCAGTCCATGGGACAGAGGCTTAGAAAAACTGTTTTTT.

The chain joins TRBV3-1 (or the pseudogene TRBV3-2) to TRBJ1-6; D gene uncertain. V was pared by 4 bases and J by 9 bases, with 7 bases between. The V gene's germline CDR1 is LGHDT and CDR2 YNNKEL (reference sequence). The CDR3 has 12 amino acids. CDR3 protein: CASSLEGSPLHF. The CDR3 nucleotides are TGTGCCAGCAGCCTCGAGGGTTCACCCCTCCACTTT.

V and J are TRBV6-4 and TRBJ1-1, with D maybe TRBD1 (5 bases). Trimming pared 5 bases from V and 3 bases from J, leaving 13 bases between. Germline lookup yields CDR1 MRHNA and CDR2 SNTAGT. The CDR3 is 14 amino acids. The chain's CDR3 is CASSRSWGDTEAFF. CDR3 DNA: TGTGCCAGCAGTCGCTCCTGGGGGGACACTGAAGCTTTCTTT.

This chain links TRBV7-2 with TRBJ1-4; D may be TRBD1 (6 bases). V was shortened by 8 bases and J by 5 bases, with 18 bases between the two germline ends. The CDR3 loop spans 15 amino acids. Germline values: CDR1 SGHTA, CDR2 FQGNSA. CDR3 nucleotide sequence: TGTGCCAGCTCCTACTCGGGGGCGTTAAATGAAAAACTGTTTTTT. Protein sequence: CASSYSGALNEKLFF. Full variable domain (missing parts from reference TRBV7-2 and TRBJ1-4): GAGVSQSPSNKVTEKGKDVELRCDPISGHTALYWYRQSLGQGLEFLIYFQGNSAPDKSGLPSDRFSAERTGGSVSTLTIQRTQQEDSAVYLCASSYSGALNEKLFFGSGTQLSVL.

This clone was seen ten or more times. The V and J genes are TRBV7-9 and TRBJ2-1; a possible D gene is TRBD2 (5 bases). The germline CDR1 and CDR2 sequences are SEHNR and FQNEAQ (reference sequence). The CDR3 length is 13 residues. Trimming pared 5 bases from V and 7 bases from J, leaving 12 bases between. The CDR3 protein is CASSPEWRNEQFF. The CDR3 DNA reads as TGTGCCAGCAGCCCCGAGTGGAGGAATGAGCAGTTCTTC.

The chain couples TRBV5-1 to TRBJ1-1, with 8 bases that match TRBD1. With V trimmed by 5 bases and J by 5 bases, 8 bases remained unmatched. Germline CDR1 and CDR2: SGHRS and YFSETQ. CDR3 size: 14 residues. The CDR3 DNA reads TGCGCCAGCAGTTCGACCAGGGGGCGGACTGAAGCTTTCTTT. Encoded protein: CASSSTRGRTEAFF.